A selection of T cell receptor beta chains follows, all from one sample in a study of cytomegalovirus exposure and HLA in healthy donors. Using immunoSEQ multiplex PCR, the repertoire was profiled, and TCRdb retains in-frame clones only, with some absent. The table shows tens of thousands of clones, with about 77% occurring only once. Sequenced material: PBMCs. The source of these receptors is a male donor in good health and CMV-seropositive. Both conserved end residues are part of each CDR3. Fields, in order: clone size, J gene, V gene, D gene, CDR3 protein, CDR3 DNA. A D gene is named only where the DNA matches it firmly. Size values are once, few and many counts, or a class for expanded clones, and some rows have none.

size: -
J: TRBJ2-7
V: TRBV27
D: TRBD1
CDR3: CASSFEVGGVYEQYF
DNA: TGTGCCAGCAGTTTTGAAGTAGGGGGCGTTTACGAGCAGTACTTC

size: medium-sized
J: TRBJ2-7
V: TRBV7-2
D: -
CDR3: CASSFYGVEQYF
DNA: TGTGCCAGCAGCTTCTACGGGGTCGAGCAGTACTTC

size: -
J: TRBJ1-2
V: TRBV30
D: -
CDR3: CAWSVPGLGYGYTF
DNA: TGTGCCTGGAGTGTTCCAGGGCTGGGCTATGGCTACACCTTC

size: few
J: TRBJ2-1
V: TRBV10-1
D: TRBD1
CDR3: CASGQGAYNEQFF
DNA: TGCGCCAGCGGACAGGGGGCCTACAATGAGCAGTTCTTC

size: -
J: TRBJ1-1
V: TRBV27
D: -
CDR3: CASSLGSRAHTEAFF
DNA: TGTGCCAGCAGTTTAGGGTCCAGGGCCCACACTGAAGCTTTCTTT

size: -
J: TRBJ2-7
V: TRBV6-1
D: TRBD2
CDR3: CASIPRLAGKYEQYF
DNA: TGTGCCAGCATACCCAGGCTAGCGGGGAAATACGAGCAGTACTTC

size: -
J: TRBJ2-3
V: TRBV19
D: -
CDR3: CASSWGGRSTDTQYF
DNA: TGTGCCAGTAGTTGGGGCGGAAGGAGCACAGATACGCAGTATTTT

size: -
J: TRBJ1-3
V: TRBV30
D: -
CDR3: CAWSAAGFGNTIYF
DNA: TGTGCCTGGAGTGCGGCAGGGTTTGGAAACACCATATATTTT

size: few
J: TRBJ2-1
V: TRBV10-3
D: TRBD2
CDR3: CAISEIGLAGSYNEQFF
DNA: TGTGCCATCAGTGAGATCGGACTAGCGGGCTCCTACAATGAGCAGTTCTTC

size: -
J: TRBJ2-7
V: TRBV25-1
D: -
CDR3: CASSEELMSSEQYF
DNA: TGTGCCAGCAGTGAAGAACTCATGAGTTCCGAGCAGTACTTC

size: -
J: TRBJ2-1
V: TRBV5-1
D: -
CDR3: CASSAPRDSYNEQFF
DNA: TGCGCCAGCTCTGCTCCCCGGGACTCCTACAATGAGCAGTTCTTC

size: -
J: TRBJ1-3
V: TRBV30
D: -
CDR3: CAGDNKGNTIYF
DNA: TGTGCCGGGGACAACAAGGGAAACACCATATATTTT

size: few
J: TRBJ2-5
V: TRBV5-1
D: -
CDR3: CASSLGSVEQETQYF
DNA: TGCGCCAGCAGCTTGGGGTCTGTAGAACAAGAGACCCAGTACTTC

size: few
J: TRBJ2-7
V: TRBV27
D: TRBD2
CDR3: CASSFLAGVEREQYF
DNA: TGTGCCAGCAGTTTCCTAGCGGGAGTAGAACGCGAGCAGTACTTC

size: -
J: TRBJ1-4
V: TRBV11-3
D: TRBD1
CDR3: CASSQRRGPGPLDEKLFF
DNA: TGTGCCAGCAGCCAACGCAGGGGGCCGGGGCCGTTGGATGAAAAACTGTTTTTT

size: -
J: TRBJ2-7
V: TRBV7-2
D: -
CDR3: CASSLRSQGRHEQYF
DNA: TGTGCCAGCAGCTTAAGGTCACAGGGTCGGCACGAGCAGTACTTC

size: -
J: TRBJ1-5
V: TRBV28
D: TRBD1
CDR3: CASSRQGSNQPQHF
DNA: TGTGCCAGCAGTAGACAGGGCAGCAATCAGCCCCAGCATTTT

size: -
J: TRBJ1-4
V: TRBV30
D: -
CDR3: CAWNQGSATNEKLFF
DNA: TGTGCCTGGAATCAGGGATCCGCAACTAATGAAAAACTGTTTTTT

size: -
J: TRBJ1-3
V: TRBV18
D: -
CDR3: CASSPVPQGIAAGNTIYF
DNA: TGTGCCAGCTCACCTGTACCTCAGGGAATCGCTGCTGGAAACACCATATATTTT

size: -
J: TRBJ2-3
V: TRBV5-6
D: -
CDR3: CASSLGASPNTDTQYF
DNA: TGTGCCAGCAGCCTGGGGGCATCACCCAACACAGATACGCAGTATTTT

size: once
J: TRBJ2-2
V: TRBV5-1
D: TRBD1
CDR3: CASSRDRGLNGELFF
DNA: TGCGCCAGCAGCCGCGACAGGGGCTTGAACGGGGAGCTGTTTTTT

size: -
J: TRBJ1-1
V: TRBV7-9
D: -
CDR3: CASSPDRPEAFF
DNA: TGTGCCAGCAGCCCTGACAGGCCCGAAGCTTTCTTT

size: -
J: TRBJ2-2
V: TRBV9
D: TRBD2
CDR3: CASSVTQRGNGELFF
DNA: TGTGCCAGCAGCGTCACCCAGCGGGGGAACGGGGAGCTGTTTTTT

size: few
J: TRBJ1-1
V: TRBV6-1
D: TRBD1
CDR3: CASSQDRSNTEAFF
DNA: TGTGCCAGCAGCCAGGACAGGTCAAACACTGAAGCTTTCTTT

size: many
J: TRBJ1-4
V: TRBV5-1
D: -
CDR3: CASTAGEGNEKLFF
DNA: TGCGCCAGCACCGCTGGTGAGGGTAATGAAAAACTGTTTTTT

size: -
J: TRBJ1-1
V: TRBV5-1
D: -
CDR3: CASQAPGTEAFF
DNA: TGCGCCAGCCAAGCGCCGGGCACTGAAGCTTTCTTT

size: -
J: TRBJ1-5
V: TRBV10-3
D: TRBD1
CDR3: CAISESGQGVSRSNQPQHF
DNA: TGTGCCATCAGTGAGTCGGGACAGGGGGTTAGTAGGAGCAATCAGCCCCAGCATTTT

size: -
J: TRBJ2-5
V: TRBV18
D: TRBD2
CDR3: CASSRPGTSGGAGQETQYF
DNA: TGTGCCAGCTCACGCCCCGGGACTAGCGGGGGGGCAGGCCAAGAGACCCAGTACTTC

size: few
J: TRBJ1-1
V: TRBV5-6
D: -
CDR3: CASSLGGQGLYLEAFF
DNA: TGTGCCAGCAGCTTGGGAGGTCAGGGCCTATACCTTGAAGCTTTCTTT

size: -
J: TRBJ2-7
V: TRBV9
D: TRBD2
CDR3: CASSVDAGVALEQYF
DNA: TGTGCCAGCAGCGTAGATGCGGGGGTTGCCTTGGAGCAGTACTTC

size: -
J: TRBJ1-1
V: TRBV11-2
D: TRBD1
CDR3: CASSLKAGTAMNTEAFF
DNA: TGTGCCAGCAGCTTAAAAGCCGGGACAGCCATGAACACTGAAGCTTTCTTT

size: -
J: TRBJ2-1
V: TRBV5-1
D: TRBD2
CDR3: CASSVLAGGGNEQFF
DNA: TGCGCCAGCAGCGTACTAGCGGGAGGCGGCAATGAGCAGTTCTTC

size: once
J: TRBJ2-6
V: TRBV4-2
D: -
CDR3: CAGSQASSSGANVLTF
DNA: TGTGCCGGCAGCCAAGCCTCCAGCTCTGGGGCCAACGTCCTGACTTTC

size: few
J: TRBJ1-1
V: TRBV6-1
D: -
CDR3: CASSEALGLRTEAFF
DNA: TGTGCCAGCAGTGAAGCCCTAGGACTGCGAACTGAAGCTTTCTTT

size: -
J: TRBJ1-1
V: TRBV7-8
D: TRBD1
CDR3: CASRRQGASTEAFF
DNA: TGTGCCAGCAGACGACAGGGGGCTAGCACTGAAGCTTTCTTT

size: -
J: TRBJ2-1
V: TRBV19
D: -
CDR3: CASSIGFGEQFF
DNA: TGTGCCAGTAGTATAGGATTTGGCGAGCAGTTCTTC

size: -
J: TRBJ2-3
V: TRBV2
D: TRBD2
CDR3: CASTNGGAADTQYF
DNA: TGTGCCAGCACGAACGGGGGGGCCGCAGATACGCAGTATTTT

size: -
J: TRBJ2-1
V: TRBV9
D: -
CDR3: CASSVVPRGDEQFF
DNA: TGTGCCAGCAGCGTAGTCCCAAGAGGCGATGAGCAGTTCTTC

size: once
J: TRBJ2-3
V: TRBV18
D: TRBD2
CDR3: CASSPGLEDTQYF
DNA: TGTGCCAGCTCACCCGGACTAGAAGATACGCAGTATTTT

size: -
J: TRBJ2-3
V: TRBV5-4
D: -
CDR3: CASSLGRQIDTQYF
DNA: TGTGCCAGCAGCTTGGGCAGACAAATAGATACGCAGTATTTT

size: many
J: TRBJ1-1
V: TRBV2
D: -
CDR3: CASSPGSLSEAFF
DNA: TGTGCCAGCAGTCCAGGGTCGTTATCTGAAGCTTTCTTT